This T cell receptor beta chain was retrieved from a study of blood T cell repertoires in COVID-19 (dated by TCRdb to the early 2020s). Regarding the research as a whole: Samples covering the acute and convalescent phases of COVID-19 were provided by collaborators in the United States, Italy and Spain. The material from the prospective study consisted of cDNA or gDNA derived from T cells, B-cell-depleted T cells, or PBMCs. Subjects who had been exposed to COVID-19, were actively infected with it, or had recovered from it provided the deeply sampled blood TCRbeta repertoires that made up the dataset. The repertoires were released in a freely available public database intended as a resource for research on the immune response to SARS-CoV-2. Samples were obtained from the ongoing ImmuneRACE study (first 160 participants) and from about 1,300 subjects provided by 6 global collaborators. A de-identified subject ID, COVID-19 status, age in years and sex were almost always included in the sample metadata. HLA class I and class II types, where available, came from metadata supplied by the sample provider rather than from assay-based typing. The study at large found these results: The amount of clinical and demographic metadata varied by source and participant and was provided uncurated.

Of note for this clone: Its antigen specificity is not known. Per-base qualities were not stored, and no clone one base away is much larger.

Each collaborating institution followed its own protocols to collect whole blood in K2EDTA tubes. Collaborator samples were shipped for TCRbeta analysis as frozen whole blood, isolated PBMCs, or DNA extracted from either sample type. The CDR3 runs 14 amino acids, cysteine and phenylalanine included. Only CDR3 DNA is held: 42 bases, read in frame from base 1. Via the germline V gene (reference sequence), CDR1 is MNHEY and CDR2 SMNVEV. V gives up 5 bases and J gives up 6 bases, and the segment between their germline ends measures 14 bases. TCRbeta CDR3 regions were amplified from genomic DNA using the immunoSEQ Assay, a bias-controlled multiplex PCR. In the original analysis: The number of nucleated cells in each sample was estimated from the amplification of reference gene primers within the assay. Sequence reads were collapsed and filtered to measure the absolute abundance of every unique TCRbeta CDR3 rearrangement. For each sample, productive Simpson clonality was calculated as the square root of Simpson's diversity index over productive rearrangements. What TCRdb holds here is the immuneACCESS table cut down to in-frame rearrangements. Part of the clones is not present; checked against another copy, under half of the missing clones reflect an unresolved V gene, and the others are unexplained. That table is the source of V, J and clone size, and D and trimming were worked out from the DNA. The sample table lists 55,000 to 80,000 clones, 83% of them with a count of one. Over 4.5% of the sample rests with the top ten.

The source of this sequence is a man aged 50 to 59 with active COVID-19. Specimen: peripheral blood. The chain was built from TRBV27 and TRBJ1-5, with TRBD1 as a weak D call on 5 bases. The CDR3 protein is CASSRAGMLQPQHF. In nucleotide form, the sequence is TGTGCCAGCAGTCGGGCAGGGATGCTTCAGCCCCAGCATTTT.